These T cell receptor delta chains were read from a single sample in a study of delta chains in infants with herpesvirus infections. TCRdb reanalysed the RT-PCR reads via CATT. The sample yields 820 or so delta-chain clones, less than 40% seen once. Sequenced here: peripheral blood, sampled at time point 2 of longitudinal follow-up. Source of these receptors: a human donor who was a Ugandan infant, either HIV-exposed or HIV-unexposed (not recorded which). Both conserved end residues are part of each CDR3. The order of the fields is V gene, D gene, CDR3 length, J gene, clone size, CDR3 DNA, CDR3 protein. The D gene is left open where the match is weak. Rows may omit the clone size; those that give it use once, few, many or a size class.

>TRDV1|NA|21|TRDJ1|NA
TGTGCTCTTGGGGAACCCCCGCCTTCCTACGTAGCCGGGGGATACTTCCATAAACTCATCTTT
CALGEPPPSYVAGGYFHKLIF
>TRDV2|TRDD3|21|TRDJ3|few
TGTGCCTGTGACACCGTTCGGTCCTGGGGGATACAGGCCTGGGACACCCGACAGATGTTTTTC
CACDTVRSWGIQAWDTRQMFF
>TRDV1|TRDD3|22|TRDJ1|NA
TGTGCTCTTGAGGAAAGGGCAACTACTTCCATGAGGTGGGGGATACGGGGCGATAAACTCATCTTT
CALEERATTSMRWGIRGDKLIF
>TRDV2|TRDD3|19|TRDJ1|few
TGTGCCTGTGACCGGTTCGGGTTGCATATACTGGGGGACACCGATAAACTCATCTTT
CACDRFGLHILGDTDKLIF
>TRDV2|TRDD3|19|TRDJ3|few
TGTGCCTGTGACACTGGGGGATACCTAAGCTCCTGGGACACCCGACAGATGTTTTTC
CACDTGGYLSSWDTRQMFF
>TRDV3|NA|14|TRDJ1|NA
TGTGCCTTTACTGGCCCCCAGTACACCGATAAACTCATCTTT
CAFTGPQYTDKLIF
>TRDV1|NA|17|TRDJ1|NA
TGTGCTCTTGGGGAATGGGGGGTGGGTTCCCTCACCGATAAACTCATCTTT
CALGEWGVGSLTDKLIF
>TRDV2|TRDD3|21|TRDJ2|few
TGTGCCTGTGACACTTTGTCCCAACTGGGGGATGCGGGGCCTTTGACAGCACAACTCTTCTTT
CACDTLSQLGDAGPLTAQLFF
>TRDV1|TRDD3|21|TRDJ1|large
TGTGCTCTTGGGGAAGGCCCTACCTTGTACTGGGGGAAACATTACACCGATAAACTCATCTTT
CALGEGPTLYWGKHYTDKLIF
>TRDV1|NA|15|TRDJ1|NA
TGTGCTCTTGGTCCGGGTTCTGGCGTGTCCGATAAACTCATCTTT
CALGPGSGVSDKLIF
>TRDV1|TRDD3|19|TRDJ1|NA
TGTGCTCTTGGGGAACGACGCTACGGAACTGGGGGATACACCGATAAACTCATCTTT
CALGERRYGTGGYTDKLIF
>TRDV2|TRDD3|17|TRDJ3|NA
TGTGCCTGTGACACCGCTGGGGGAACCTGGGACACCCGACAGATGTTTTTC
CACDTAGGTWDTRQMFF
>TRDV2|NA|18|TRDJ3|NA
TGTGCCTGTGACACCTGGGGGGCAAGCTCCTGGGACACCCGACAGATGTTTTTC
CACDTWGASSWDTRQMFF
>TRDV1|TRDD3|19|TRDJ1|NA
TGTGCTCTTGGGGACCCTCCCCGGTTCGTGGGGGAACACACCGATAAACTCATCTTT
CALGDPPRFVGEHTDKLIF
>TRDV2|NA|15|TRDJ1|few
TGTGCCTGTGGTTGGGGGGCCCAGTACACCGATAAACTCATCTTT
CACGWGAQYTDKLIF
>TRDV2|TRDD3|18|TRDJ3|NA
TGTGCCTGTGACACTGGGGGATACGCCTCCTGGGACACCCGACAGTTGTTTTTC
CACDTGGYASWDTRQLFF
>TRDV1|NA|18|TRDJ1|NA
TGTGCTCTTGGGGAACACTTTGCTGGGGACCCGTACACCGATAAACTCATCTTT
CALGEHFAGDPYTDKLIF
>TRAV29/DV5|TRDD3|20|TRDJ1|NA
TGTGCAGCAGGAAGAGGAAACTGGGGCACGCGTGCGCCCGACACCAATAAACTCATCTTT
CAAGRGNWGTRAPDTNKLIF
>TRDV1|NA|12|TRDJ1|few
TGTGCTCTTCTCCGGGGCCACGGGGGACTCATCTTT
CALLRGHGGLIF
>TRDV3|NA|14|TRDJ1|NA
TGTGCCTTTAAATTCGCTTTTGGCCCCGATAAACTCATCTTT
CAFKFAFGPDKLIF
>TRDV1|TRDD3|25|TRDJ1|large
TGTGCTCTTGGGGAACTATATATGGTGGGCCTTCTCTCTGTACTGGGGGATACCTACACCGATAAACTCATCTTT
CALGELYMVGLLSVLGDTYTDKLIF
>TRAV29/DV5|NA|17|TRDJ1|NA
TGTGCAGCAAGCGGCCGGAAAACCGGCCCCGGGCCCGATAAACTCATCTTT
CAASGRKTGPGPDKLIF
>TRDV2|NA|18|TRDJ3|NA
TGTGCCTGTGACACGGGGGCTTACAACTCCTGGGACACCCGACAGATGTTTTTC
CACDTGAYNSWDTRQMFF
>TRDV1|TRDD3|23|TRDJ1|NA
TGTGCTCTTGGGGAACTAACCCCCAGCAGGCCTGGGGGATACATATTGTACACCGATAAACTCATCTTT
CALGELTPSRPGGYILYTDKLIF
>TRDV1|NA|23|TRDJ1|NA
TGTGCTCTTGGGGAAAATTTCCTACCAACACGAAAGGACTGGGGGTCTTACACCGATAAACTCATCTTT
CALGENFLPTRKDWGSYTDKLIF
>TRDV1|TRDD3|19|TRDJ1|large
TGTGCTCTTGGGGACGCCGGTCCTCGACCGGGGGATAAAGGGGCAAAACTCATCTTT
CALGDAGPRPGDKGAKLIF
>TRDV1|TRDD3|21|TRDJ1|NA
TGTGCTCTTGGGATGCTTCCCCTCCCGTACTGGGGGATACGCATAGCCGATAAACTCATCTTT
CALGMLPLPYWGIRIADKLIF
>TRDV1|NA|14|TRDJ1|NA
TGTGCTCTTGGGGAACGGGCTCTAGGGGAGGAACTCATCTTT
CALGERALGEELIF
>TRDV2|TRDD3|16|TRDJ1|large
TGTGCCTGTGACATACTGGGGGATACGCACACCGATAAACTCATCTTT
CACDILGDTHTDKLIF
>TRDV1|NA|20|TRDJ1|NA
TGTGCTCTTGGGGAACCCGGCCTTCCTACGTACTGGGGGTTCACCGATAAACTCATCTTT
CALGEPGLPTYWGFTDKLIF
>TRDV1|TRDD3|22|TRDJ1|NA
TGTGCTCTTGGGGATTGGACTCTCACAACTATATACTGGGGGATACGGACCGATAAACTCATCTTT
CALGDWTLTTIYWGIRTDKLIF
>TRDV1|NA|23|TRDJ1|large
TGTGCTCTTGGGGAACTTATAGGGCCTTCCTACGTTTGGGGGATACTTCCCACCGATAAACTCATCTTT
CALGELIGPSYVWGILPTDKLIF
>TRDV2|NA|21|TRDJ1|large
TGTGCCTGGGAGCACCCGCGCAGATCCCAGCTGCCTCGGGGGGACACCGATAAACTCATCTTT
CAWEHPRRSQLPRGDTDKLIF
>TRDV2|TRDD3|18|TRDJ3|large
TGTGCCTGTGACGTACTGGGGGATACCTCCTGGGACACCCGACAGATGTTTTTC
CACDVLGDTSWDTRQMFF
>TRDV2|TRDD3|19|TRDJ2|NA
TGTGCCTGTGACACCGTTGATGGATACTGGGGGGCTTTGACAGCACAACTCTTCTTT
CACDTVDGYWGALTAQLFF
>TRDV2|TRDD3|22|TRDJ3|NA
TGTGCCTGTGACACCGACACACCTCTACTGGGGGGCCTCACCTGGGACACCCGACAGATGTTTTTC
CACDTDTPLLGGLTWDTRQMFF
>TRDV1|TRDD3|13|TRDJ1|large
TGTGCTCTTGGGGAAGGGAACTGGGGGAAACTCATCTTT
CALGEGNWGKLIF